This T cell receptor beta chain was obtained from a study of blood T cells in healthy people across ages. This clonotype was counted only a few times. Next came a second PCR, run for about 6 to 11 cycles, which used a sample-barcoded 5' primer along with a J-beta primer mix. MiXCR, applied by TCRdb to the 5' RACE reads, yields one record per CDR3 protein. The sample lists hundreds of thousands of distinct CDR3 sequences, 45% to 70% occurring once. CDR3 length equals 15 residues. The germline V gene encodes CDR1 SQVTM and CDR2 ANQGSEA. J lost 8 bases, V lost 4 bases, and 12 bases had no gene match. Each donor gave 9.5 to 10 milliliters of peripheral blood. No fewer than 6 micrograms of total RNA were isolated from every sample.

The chain employs TRBV29-1 and TRBJ2-1; 9 bases are a match to TRBD1. The source of this sequence is a man aged 35-49 years in good health. Sequencing was done on a sample of blood. CDR3 protein: CSVGDAGQGYYEQFF. The CDR3 nucleotides are TGCAGCGTTGGTGACGCGGGACAGGGTTACTATGAGCAGTTCTTC.